This paragraph reports one T cell receptor (beta chain). From the 5' RACE reads, TCRdb lists one entry per CDR3 protein and no DNA. The specimen's table records a few hundred thousand distinct CDR3 sequences. This sample was taken from a study of monozygotic twins with inflammatory bowel disease. This CDR3 is built from 14 residues. Per the germline V gene, CDR1 is SGHKS and CDR2 is YYEKEE (reference sequence). Sequenced input: blood. The TCR comes from a human donor with ulcerative colitis or Crohn's disease, or a healthy co-twin of an affected twin (not recorded which). V is TRBV5-5 and J is TRBJ2-7; as DNA is missing, the TRBD1 call by TCRdb cannot be tested. The CDR3 loop reads CASSTVRGPMEQYF.